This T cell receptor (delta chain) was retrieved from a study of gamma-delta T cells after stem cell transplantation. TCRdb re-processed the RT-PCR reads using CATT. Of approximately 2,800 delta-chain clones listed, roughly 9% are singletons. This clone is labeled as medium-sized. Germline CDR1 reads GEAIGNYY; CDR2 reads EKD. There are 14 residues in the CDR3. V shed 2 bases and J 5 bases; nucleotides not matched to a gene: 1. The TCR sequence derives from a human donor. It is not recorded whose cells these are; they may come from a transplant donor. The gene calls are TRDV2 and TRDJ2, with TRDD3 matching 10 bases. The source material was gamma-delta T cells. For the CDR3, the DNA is TGTGCCTGTGACATACTGGGGGATACAGCACAACTCTTCTTT. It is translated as CACDILGDTAQLFF.